This TCR beta chain was recovered during a study of T-cell reconstitution after alpha-beta-depleted transplantation in children. Construction of the TCRbeta library involved unique molecular identifiers. Using its own MiXCR run on the PCR reads, TCRdb lists one record per CDR3 protein. This table holds 300,000 to 400,000 distinct CDR3 sequences, around 15% found once. General observations from the study: Elevated TCRbeta diversity at day 60 was traced, in some patients, to surviving recipient T cells and thymic progenitors. Reported findings indicate that, about two months after transplant, alpha-beta T cells came from several hundred expanded clones, which were derived from non-depleted graft cells.

This CDR3 has 14 residues. V shed 7 bases and J shed 4 bases, with 13 bases lying between them. Germline loops: CDR1 SNHLY, CDR2 FYNNEI. With respect to this clonotype: Its antigen is currently unknown.

The input for sequencing was PBMCs, mostly from graft donor cells, taken 360 days after TCRalphabeta/CD19-depleted stem cell transplant. The genes are TRBV2 and TRBJ2-2; D is uncertain. The TCR sequence derives from a male patient aged 2 to 9 who had a stem cell transplant for acute lymphoblastic leukemia, so the T cells may come from the graft donor. The CDR3 DNA is TGTGCCAGCAAGTCGAGAGCTTTCACCGGGGAGCTGTTTTTT. Its translation: CASKSRAFTGELFF.